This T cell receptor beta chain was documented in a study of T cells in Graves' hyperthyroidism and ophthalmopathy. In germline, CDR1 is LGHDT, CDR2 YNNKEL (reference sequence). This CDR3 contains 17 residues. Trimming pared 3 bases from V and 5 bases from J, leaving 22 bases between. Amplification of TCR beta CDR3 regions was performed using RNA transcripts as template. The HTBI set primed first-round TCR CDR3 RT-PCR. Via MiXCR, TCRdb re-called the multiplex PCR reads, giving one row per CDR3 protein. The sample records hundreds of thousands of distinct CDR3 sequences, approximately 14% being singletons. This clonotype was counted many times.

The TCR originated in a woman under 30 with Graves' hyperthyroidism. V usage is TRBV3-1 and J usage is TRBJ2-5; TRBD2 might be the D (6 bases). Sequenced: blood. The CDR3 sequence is CASSHGISGGPGETQYF. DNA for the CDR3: TGTGCCAGCAGCCACGGGATTAGCGGAGGGCCTGGGGAGACCCAGTACTTC.